Shown below are 9 T cell receptor beta chains from a single sample sequenced in a study of CD8 T cells in ankylosing spondylitis. TCRdb used MiXCR to reprocess the 5' RACE reads, holding one entry per CDR3 protein. The sample holds roughly 35,000 distinct CDR3 sequences; about 10% are singletons and the top ten take 20% to 25%. Material for sequencing was synovial fluid, either unsorted or a sorted T cell fraction (not recorded which). The receptor source for this set is a male donor with ankylosing spondylitis.

In its sample, this clonotype was seen a few times. The chain employs TRBV25-1 and TRBJ1-2, with 9 bases fitting TRBD1. Germline lookup yields CDR1 MGHDK and CDR2 SYGVNS. This CDR3 comprises 18 residues. The V and J ends lost 7 bases and 0 bases, in that order; junction bases with no gene match: 15. CDR3 bases: TGTGCCAGCACCGCCTCTCCGGGACAGGGTCCCTCTAACTATGGCTACACCTTC. This encodes CASTASPGQGPSNYGYTF.

The V call is TRBV29-1, the J call TRBJ2-7; 7 bases are shared with TRBD1. The germline V gene encodes CDR1 SQVTM and CDR2 ANQGSEA. This CDR3 comprises 12 residues. Germline trimming cut 7 bases from V and 2 bases from J; bases unmatched to any gene: 5. The CDR3 here is CSASTGPYEQYF. Here the CDR3 DNA reads TGCAGCGCCTCGACAGGGCCCTACGAGCAGTACTTC.

This clonotype was observed at least ten times. The chain has TRBV10-3 and TRBJ2-4; TRBD2 matches 12 bases. This CDR3 contains 14 residues. CDR1 ENHRY and CDR2 SYGVKD come from the germline V gene. V lost 2 bases to trimming and J lost 7 bases; unmatched junction nucleotides: 0. The CDR3 coding sequence is TGTGCCATCAGTGAGGGACTAGCGGGGAACATTCAGTACTTC. It translates to CAISEGLAGNIQYF.

The chain carries TRBV5-1 and TRBJ1-5, with D uncertain. This CDR3 is 15 amino acids long. Germline lookup yields CDR1 SGHRS and CDR2 YFSETQ. Trimming removed 2 bases from V and 7 bases from J, with 16 bases in between. The CDR3 protein is CASSFGGLESQPQHF. CDR3 coding DNA: TGCGCCAGCAGCTTTGGTGGACTGGAGAGCCAGCCCCAGCATTTT.

This clonotype occurred many times. The chain recombines TRBV18 with TRBJ2-2; TRBD2 is a possible D gene (5 bases). The CDR3 has 16 amino acids. Trimming removed 2 bases from V and 0 bases from J, with 10 bases in between. Looked up from germline, CDR1 is KGHSH and CDR2 is LQKENI. CDR3 sequence: CASSPGQAANTGELFF. The CDR3 DNA sequence: TGTGCCAGCTCACCAGGGCAAGCGGCGAACACCGGGGAGCTGTTTTTT.

In this sample, this clonotype turned up many times. The chain is built from TRBV28 and TRBJ2-4; 10 bases match TRBD2. Germline-derived CDR1 and CDR2 are MDHEN and SYDVKM. V trimming: 10 bases; J trimming: 5 bases; junction bases outside the gene matches: 2. The CDR3 has 12 amino acids. The DNA of the CDR3 is TGTGCCACCGGGACTAGCGAAAACATTCAGTACTTC. Its translation is CATGTSENIQYF. The variable domain in full, completed from reference TRBV28 and TRBJ2-4, reads DVKVTQSSRYLVKRTGEKVFLECVQDMDHENMFWYRQDPGLGLRLIYFSYDVKMKEKGDIPEGYSVSREKKERFSLILESASTNQTSMYLCATGTSENIQYFGAGTRLSVL.

This clonotype was picked up a small number of times. This sequence joins TRBV4-1 and TRBJ2-5; 11 nucleotides match TRBD2. The CDR3 has 16 residues. CDR1 is MGHRA and CDR2 is YSYEKL in the germline V gene. J lost 4 bases, V lost 5 bases, and 9 bases had no gene match. CDR3 residues: CASSYTRGTSGETQYF. CDR3 nucleotides: TGCGCCAGCAGCTATACCCGGGGGACTAGCGGAGAGACCCAGTACTTC.

This clonotype occurred many times. The chain uses TRBV29-1 and TRBJ2-7, with D perhaps matching TRBD1 (5 bases). The germline V gene encodes CDR1 SQVTM and CDR2 ANQGSEA. Trimming shortened V by 5 bases and J by 2 bases, and 10 bases separated the two germline ends. The CDR3 has 12 amino acids. The CDR3 region has the DNA TGCAGCGTTCGTCCAGGGACCTACGAGCAGTACTTC. Amino acids: CSVRPGTYEQYF.

This clonotype was seen many times. This rearrangement joins TRBV29-1 to TRBJ2-7; D is unclear. Germline V CDR1 and CDR2: SQVTM, ANQGSEA. CDR3 size: 14 residues. Trimming removed 2 bases from V and 0 bases from J, with 11 bases in between. Written as DNA, the CDR3 is TGCAGCGTTGAAAGGGATCCTAACTCCTACGAGCAGTACTTC. Encoded protein: CSVERDPNSYEQYF.